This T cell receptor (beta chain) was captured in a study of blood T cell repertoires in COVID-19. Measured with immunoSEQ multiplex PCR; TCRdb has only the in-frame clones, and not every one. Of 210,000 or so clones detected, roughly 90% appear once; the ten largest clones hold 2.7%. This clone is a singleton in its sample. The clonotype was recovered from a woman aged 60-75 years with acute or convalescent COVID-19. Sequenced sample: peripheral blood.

Here the CDR3 DNA reads TGTGCCAGCAGCTTAAGCACAGGGAATAATTCACCCCTCCACTTT. Its protein is CASSLSTGNNSPLHF. The rearrangement uses TRBV7-2 and TRBJ1-6, with D possibly matching TRBD1 (6 bases). V was pared by 2 bases and J by 5 bases, with 10 bases between. There are 15 residues in the CDR3. Germline lookup yields CDR1 SGHTA and CDR2 FQGNSA. Using reference TRBV7-2 and TRBJ1-6 for the parts outside the CDR3, the full variable domain is GAGVSQSPSNKVTEKGKDVELRCDPISGHTALYWYRQSLGQGLEFLIYFQGNSAPDKSGLPSDRFSAERTGGSVSTLTIQRTQQEDSAVYLCASSLSTGNNSPLHFGNGTRLTVT.